This TCR beta chain was observed in a study of molecular identifiers for immune sequencing clone quantification. This clonotype has ten or more counts. TCRdb redid the calling of the PCR reads with MiXCR, one entry per CDR3 protein. Of 85,000 to 100,000 distinct CDR3 sequences detected, roughly a quarter appear once; the ten largest clones hold 0.85% to 1%. The sequenced material came from naive CD8+ T cells from blood, with Jurkat cell RNA spiked in. The subset was: FACS-sorted CD8+CD4-CCR7+CD45RA+ naive T cells. This clonotype was sampled from a human donor in good health. Some libraries in this study had Jurkat cell RNA spiked in.

The CDR3 sequence is CASSLAGGLVGNQPQHF. The DNA for the CDR3 is TGTGCCAGCAGTTTAGCGGGAGGACTAGTGGGCAATCAGCCCCAGCATTTT. The chain links TRBV12-3 or TRBV12-4 to TRBJ1-5; the D is unclear. CDR3 length: 17 amino acids. Trimming stripped 0 bases from V and 2 bases from J, with 14 bases between.